What follows is one TCR beta chain and its context. V dropped 5 bases and J dropped 6 bases, with 18 bases sitting between them. This CDR3 is 14 amino acids long. Germline V gene sequence: CDR1 SGHRS, CDR2 YFSETQ. The data originate from a study of blood T cell repertoires in COVID-19. Across the study: Some COVID-19 samples were acute and others convalescent; all came from the United States, Italy and Spain. PBMCs, B-cell-depleted T cells, or T cells provided the cDNA or gDNA that made up the material.

In the original analysis: Cell counts per sample came from amplifying reference gene primers. The protocol was immunoSEQ multiplex PCR, while the TCRdb copy is restricted to in-frame clones and leaves out a portion. Clonal size and the V and J genes are those of that table, whereas D and trimming came from the DNA. The repertoire holds about 110,000 clones, with 86% as singletons. The source of this sequence is a man aged 40-49 years with acute or convalescent COVID-19. Specimen: peripheral blood. The chain links TRBV5-1 to TRBJ2-7, with a weak D call TRBD2 (6 bases). CDR3 sequence (DNA): TGCGCCAGCAGACGCGGGACTTTCGACGCCGAGCAGTACTTC. Translation gives CASRRGTFDAEQYF.